Listed here is a single T cell receptor (beta chain). The table lists this clonotype with many counts. Its cognate antigen has yet to be identified. No base quality values were provided; no much bigger clone lies one nucleotide off. The entry originates in a study of human T cells and chemical hapten exposure (dated by TCRdb to the early 2020s). General notes on the study: For sensitization, 2% DPC in acetone was applied to a roughly 2 cm by roughly 2 cm area of upper inner arm skin. Blood for TCR sequencing was provided by twenty-nine alopecia patients at one to four time points (pre-sensitization, 2, 6 and 24 weeks). Blood samples were taken from patients before sensitization (week 0) and then at 2, 6 and about 24 weeks after DPC sensitization. Weekly therapeutic DPC doses were additionally applied to the scalp of patients throughout the approximately 24-week study period. The study tracked peripheral blood TCR repertoire changes in vivo during primary and secondary sensitization to the hapten diphenylcyclopropenone (DPC) in alopecia patients. The libraries were sequenced as a pool, and the TCR yield per sample differed mostly because of small variations in library volumes within the pool. Patch tests used Finn chambers with 0.01% DPC on the upper back, scored after 6 days by International Contact Dermatitis Research Group standards. The mostly female patient cohort included alopecia areata with under or over 50% scalp involvement, alopecia totalis and alopecia universalis.

Study-wide conclusions, independent of this receptor: Repeated subsampling changed both the strength of the expansion versus patch-test correlation and the threshold at which that correlation became significant. No change with DPC sensitization was found in the number of TCRs above 1 in 1000 frequency, and no evidence of global repertoire structure alterations was found. Patch test score correlated positively with the number of PT1 expanded TCRs, reaching significance at thresholds 8, 16 and 32 but not at 4. Because every patient had alopecia, a presumed autoimmune disease, the patients' immune response might differ from that of healthy individuals. Expanded TCRs formed significantly more large CDR3 similarity clusters than pre-sensitization or healthy control sets, consistent with antigen-driven responses.

The library came from RACE. Sequencing was performed on a NextSeq 500. During library preparation, unique molecular identifiers were attached to individual cDNA molecules so that TCRs could be counted in a quantitative, reproducible way. Both TCR alpha and TCR beta chains were sequenced from each blood RNA sample. Per the source publication's procedure: Samples had a median of 95,638 TCRs, with a range from about 23,224 to 750,000. V, J and CDR3 annotation of the TCR reads was performed with the Decombinator software suite. To make PS versus PT1 abundance plots, every sample was subsampled to the same number of TCRs (28,000). TCRs were defined as expanded if absent before sensitization and observed at least eight times at the 2-week time point. Starting from the raw public reads, TCRdb applied fastp trimming at Q25, assembled clones with MiXCR and retained in-frame beta chains. Rows matching on CDR3 protein sequence are summarized as one entry with the most common DNA and genes. The V and J calls here are based on TCRdb, not the publication. This sample gives some 120,000 distinct CDR3 sequences in total; around an eighth of them show up just once. The ten biggest clones cover approximately 1.5% of the sample.

V trim: 0 bases; J trim: 2 bases; unmatched bases: 6. CDR1 MNHEY and CDR2 SVGAGI are derived from the germline V gene. The CDR3, from cysteine to phenylalanine, totals 16 residues. Only the CDR3 DNA stays, 48 bases, in frame from base 1. The time point label, read with the paper, signifies: patch test 1, 2 weeks after DPC sensitization. The treatment or condition label for this specimen denotes: therapeutic diphenylcyclopropenone sensitization with weekly scalp DPC. Blood at each patch-test visit was drawn before the patch test was applied. Patients were considered eligible if aged 18 to 70, diagnosed with alopecia and deemed suitable for DPC therapy, and patients were excluded if pregnant. Total RNA was isolated from unfractionated whole blood collected in Tempus Blood RNA tubes.

The chain is encoded by TRBV6-5 joined to TRBJ1-2, with 7 bases matching TRBD1. The material was whole blood, obtained in connection with sensitization to the hapten diphenylcyclopropenone (DPC). The sequence came from a woman aged 45-60 years with alopecia areata. Some clones in this sample may be carry-over from other donors' samples. The bases read TGTGCCAGCAGTTACTCGCTAGGAGGGGGCAACTATGGCTACACCTTC. This yields the protein CASSYSLGGGNYGYTF.